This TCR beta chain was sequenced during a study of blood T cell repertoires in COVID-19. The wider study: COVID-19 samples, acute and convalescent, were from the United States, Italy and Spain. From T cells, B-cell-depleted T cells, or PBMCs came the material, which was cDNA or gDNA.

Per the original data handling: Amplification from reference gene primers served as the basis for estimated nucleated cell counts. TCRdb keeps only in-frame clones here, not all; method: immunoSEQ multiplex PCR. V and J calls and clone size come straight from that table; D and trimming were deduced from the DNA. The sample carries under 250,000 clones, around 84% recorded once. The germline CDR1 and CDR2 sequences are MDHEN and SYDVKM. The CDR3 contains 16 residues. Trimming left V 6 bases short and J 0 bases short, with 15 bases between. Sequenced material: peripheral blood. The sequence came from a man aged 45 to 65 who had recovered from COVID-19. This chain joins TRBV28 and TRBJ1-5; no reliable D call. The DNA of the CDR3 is TGTGCCAGCAGCTACCGGGGAGTCTATAGCAATCAGCCCCAGCATTTT. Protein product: CASSYRGVYSNQPQHF.